The 17 T cell receptor beta chains reported below all come from one sample, sequenced in a study of T cells of healthy individuals. TCRdb ran MiXCR on the 5' RACE reads and lists one entry per CDR3 protein. The sample lists 95,000 to 100,000 distinct CDR3 sequences, around 17% occurring once. These receptors were obtained from a human donor in good health.

CDR3 bases: TGTGCCAGCAGCTTCACTTTAGCCAGCTCCTACAATGAGCAGTTCTTC. It specifies CASSFTLASSYNEQFF. This sequence joins TRBV7-2 and TRBJ2-1; no clear D. Between the trimmed V and J ends, which lost 3 bases and 0 bases, there was a span of 12 bases. The germline V gene encodes CDR1 SGHTA and CDR2 FQGNSA. CDR3 size: 16 residues.

This clonotype was observed many times. V gene TRBV6-2 or TRBV6-3 combines with J gene TRBJ2-1; 8 nucleotides match TRBD2. The CDR3 runs 14 residues. CDR1 and CDR2 from the germline V gene are MNHEY and SVGEGT. The V gene end was trimmed by 2 bases and the J gene end by 5 bases; junction bases not matched to a gene: 2. The CDR3 is CASSYGGLDNEQFF. The DNA for the CDR3 is TGTGCCAGCAGTTACGGGGGACTAGACAATGAGCAGTTCTTC.

This clonotype was picked up many times. J is TRBJ2-1 and V is TRBV5-1, with D perhaps matching TRBD1 (6 bases). V was pared by 4 bases and J by 2 bases, with 10 bases between. Germline values: CDR1 SGHRS, CDR2 YFSETQ. The CDR3 loop spans 14 amino acids. CDR3 amino acids: CASSDGQTYNEQFF. DNA for the CDR3: TGCGCCAGCAGCGATGGACAGACCTACAATGAGCAGTTCTTC.

The rearrangement uses TRBV7-9 and TRBJ2-7, with a possible D match to TRBD1 (5 bases). The germline V gene has CDR1 SEHNR and CDR2 FQNEAQ (reference sequence). V was clipped by 3 bases and J by 1 base, with 13 bases between them. CDR3 length: 15 amino acids. CDR3 region: CASSFSAKGSYEQYF. The CDR3 coding sequence is TGTGCCAGCAGCTTCTCGGCGAAGGGGTCCTACGAGCAGTACTTC.

This chain uses TRBV10-3 with TRBJ2-6; either TRBD1 or TRBD2 may supply D (5 bases each). Germline loops: CDR1 ENHRY, CDR2 SYGVKD. Trimming shortened V by 5 bases and J by 2 bases, and 10 bases separated the two germline ends. CDR3 length equals 15 residues. CDR3 sequence (DNA): TGTGCCATCAGTTCTGGGACGGCTGGGGCCAACGTCCTGACTTTC. It is translated as CAISSGTAGANVLTF.

This clonotype came up many times. The chain has TRBV7-3 and TRBJ2-3; 7 positions agree with TRBD1. The V gene's germline CDR1 is SGHTA and CDR2 FQGTGA. V shed 6 bases, J shed 3 bases, and the junction held 3 bases outside the gene matches. The CDR3 is made up of 13 amino acids. CDR3 sequence reads: CASSQQGTDTQYF. The DNA of the CDR3 is TGTGCCAGCAGTCAACAGGGGACAGATACGCAGTATTTT.

The J gene is TRBJ1-4, the V gene TRBV7-9, with 10 bases lining up with TRBD1. Germline-derived CDR1 and CDR2 are SEHNR and FQNEAQ (reference sequence). With 4 bases clipped from V and 12 bases from J, the junction kept 11 bases outside the gene matches. This CDR3 comprises 15 residues. The CDR3 coding sequence is TGTGCCAGCAGCTCGGACAGGGGGGCTGGTTGGGAACTGTTTTTT. It encodes CASSSDRGAGWELFF. The full variable domain, with the rest looked up from reference TRBV7-9 and TRBJ1-4, is DTGVSQNPRHKITKRGQNVTFRCDPISEHNRLYWYRQTLGQGPEFLTYFQNEAQLEKSRLLSDRFSAERPKGSFSTLEIQRTEQGDSAMYLCASSSDRGAGWELFFGSGTQLSVL.

This chain uses TRBV4-1 with TRBJ2-1, with D maybe TRBD1 (6 bases). Germline assignment: CDR1 MGHRA and CDR2 YSYEKL. V lost 2 bases, J lost 10 bases, and 18 bases lay in between. CDR3 length: 15 amino acids. The CDR3 coding sequence is TGCGCCAGCAGCCAAAGTGTCGCAGGGGTAACCGAGCAGTTCTTC. This translates into CASSQSVAGVTEQFF.

The V and J genes are TRBV6-1 and TRBJ2-4, with a possible D match to TRBD1 (6 bases). Trimming left V 8 bases short and J 3 bases short, with 8 bases between. There are 12 residues in the CDR3. The V gene's germline CDR1 is MNHNS and CDR2 SASEGT. The CDR3 reads CASGGLKNIQYF. DNA for the CDR3: TGTGCCAGCGGGGGCCTCAAAAACATTCAGTACTTC.

This clonotype has only a few counts. The V call is TRBV6-6, the J call TRBJ1-4; D uncertain. The CDR3 extends over 13 amino acids. Per germline, CDR1 MNHNY and CDR2 SVGAGI (reference sequence). Between the trimmed V and J ends, which lost 6 bases and 8 bases, there was a span of 13 bases. CDR3 nucleotide sequence: TGTGCCAGCAGACCCCAAAGTCAGGAAAAACTGTTTTTT. Its translation: CASRPQSQEKLFF.

The rearrangement joins TRBV6-2 or TRBV6-3 to TRBJ2-7, with a possible D match to TRBD1 (5 bases). V was cut by 5 bases and J by 2 bases, with 13 bases left in between. There are 14 residues in the CDR3. Germline CDR1 is MNHEY and CDR2 is SVGEGT. Written as DNA, the CDR3 is TGTGCCAGCAGTAAGGGGCGAACGACCTACGAGCAGTACTTC. This translates into CASSKGRTTYEQYF.

The CDR3 DNA reads as TGTGCCAGCAGTGAAAGGGGATACACCGGGGAGCTGTTTTTT. Protein sequence: CASSERGYTGELFF. This chain uses TRBV6-1 with TRBJ2-2, with D perhaps matching TRBD1 (5 bases). The V end was cut by 2 bases, the J end by 3 bases, with 7 bases between. This CDR3 contains 14 residues. Germline values: CDR1 MNHNS, CDR2 SASEGT.

This clonotype was seen only a few times. The rearrangement links TRBV6-2 or TRBV6-3 to TRBJ2-1; tentative D call: TRBD2 (5 bases). Germline lookup yields CDR1 MNHEY and CDR2 SVGEGT. V lost 2 bases to trimming and J lost 8 bases, with 22 bases between them. This CDR3 is 17 amino acids long. CDR3 in DNA: TGTGCCAGCAGTTACCCGAGGGATAACTGGAGCAGGTATGAGCAGTTCTTC. Its protein is CASSYPRDNWSRYEQFF.

This clonotype has ten or more counts. The rearrangement joins TRBV27 to TRBJ1-6, with D perhaps TRBD1 (6 bases). V dropped 3 bases and J dropped 10 bases, with 13 bases sitting between them. Germline V gives CDR1 MNHEY, CDR2 SMNVEV (reference sequence). The length of the CDR3 is 14 residues. CDR3 DNA sequence: TGTGCCAGCAGTTTTACCAGGGGACCCTCACCCCTCCACTTT. The encoded protein is CASSFTRGPSPLHF.

This clonotype was detected only a few times. The chain joins TRBV12-3 or TRBV12-4 to TRBJ1-3; D possibly corresponds to TRBD1 (6 bases). V lost 6 bases, J lost 7 bases, and 16 bases lay in between. This CDR3 has 14 amino acids. In DNA form, the CDR3 reads TGTGCCAGCAGCTTCACAGGGACGAGGAACACCATATATTTT. Encoded protein: CASSFTGTRNTIYF.

This clonotype came up a few times. For the CDR3, the DNA is TGCAGCGTTGAAAGGACCCGAAACACTGAAGCTTTCTTT. Its protein product is CSVERTRNTEAFF. The chain carries TRBV29-1 and TRBJ1-1; no definite D call. This CDR3 is 13 amino acids long. From germline, CDR1 is SQVTM and CDR2 ANQGSEA. Trimming took 2 bases from V and 2 from J, leaving 9 bases between them. Full variable domain (missing parts from reference TRBV29-1 and TRBJ1-1): SAVISQKPSRDICQRGTSLTIQCQVDSQVTMMFWYRQQPGQSLTLIATANQGSEATYESGFVIDKFPISRPNLTFSTLTVSNMSPEDSSIYLCSVERTRNTEAFFGQGTRLTVV.

Worth noting for this clonotype: A read error may account for a junction end that differs from germline. The chain combines TRBV7-2 with TRBJ1-6, with TRBD1 matching over 7 bases. This CDR3 has 15 residues. Per the germline V gene, CDR1 is SGHTA and CDR2 is FQGNSA. The CDR3 DNA is TGTGCCAGCAGCCAAAAGACAGGGACCAGTTCACCCCTCAACTTT. This translates into CASSQKTGTSSPLNF.